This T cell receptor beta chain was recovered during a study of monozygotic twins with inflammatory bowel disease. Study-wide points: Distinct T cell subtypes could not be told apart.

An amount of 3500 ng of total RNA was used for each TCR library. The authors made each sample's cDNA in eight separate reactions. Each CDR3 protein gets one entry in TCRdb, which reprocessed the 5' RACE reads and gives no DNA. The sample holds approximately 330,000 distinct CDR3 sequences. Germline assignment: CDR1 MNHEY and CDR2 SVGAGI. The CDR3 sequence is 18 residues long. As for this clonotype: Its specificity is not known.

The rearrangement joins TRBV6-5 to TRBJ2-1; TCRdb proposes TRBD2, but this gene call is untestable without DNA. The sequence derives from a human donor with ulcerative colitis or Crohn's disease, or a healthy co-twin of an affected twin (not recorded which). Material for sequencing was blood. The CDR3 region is CASRPGPGGSNSYNEQFF.